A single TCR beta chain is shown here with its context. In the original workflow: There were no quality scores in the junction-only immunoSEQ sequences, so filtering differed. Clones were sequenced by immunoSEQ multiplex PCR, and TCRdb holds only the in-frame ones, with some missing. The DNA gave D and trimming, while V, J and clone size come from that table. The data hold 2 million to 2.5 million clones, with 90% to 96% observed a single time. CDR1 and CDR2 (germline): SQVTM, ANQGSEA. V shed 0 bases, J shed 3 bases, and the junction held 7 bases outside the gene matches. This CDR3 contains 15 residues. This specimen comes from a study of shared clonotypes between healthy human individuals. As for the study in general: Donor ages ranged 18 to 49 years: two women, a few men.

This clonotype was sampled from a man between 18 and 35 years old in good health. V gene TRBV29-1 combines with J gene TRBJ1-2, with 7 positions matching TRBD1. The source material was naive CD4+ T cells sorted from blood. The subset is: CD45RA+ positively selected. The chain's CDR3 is CSVEDRAGGDYGYTF. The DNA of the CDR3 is TGCAGCGTTGAAGATCGGGCAGGGGGGGACTATGGCTACACCTTC.